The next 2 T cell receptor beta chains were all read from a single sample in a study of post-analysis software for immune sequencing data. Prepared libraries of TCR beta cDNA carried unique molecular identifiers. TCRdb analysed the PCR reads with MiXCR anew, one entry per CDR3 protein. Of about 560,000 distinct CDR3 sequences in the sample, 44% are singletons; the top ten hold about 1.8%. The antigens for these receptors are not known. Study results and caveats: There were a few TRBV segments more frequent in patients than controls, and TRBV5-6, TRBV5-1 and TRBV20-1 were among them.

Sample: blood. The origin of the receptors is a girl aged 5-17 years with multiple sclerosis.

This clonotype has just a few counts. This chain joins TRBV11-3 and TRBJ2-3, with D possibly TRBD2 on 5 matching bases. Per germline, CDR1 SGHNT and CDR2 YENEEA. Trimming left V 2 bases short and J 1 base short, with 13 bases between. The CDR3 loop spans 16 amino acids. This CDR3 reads CASSLRADLGTDTQYF. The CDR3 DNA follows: TGTGCCAGCAGCTTAAGAGCGGACCTTGGCACAGATACGCAGTATTTT.

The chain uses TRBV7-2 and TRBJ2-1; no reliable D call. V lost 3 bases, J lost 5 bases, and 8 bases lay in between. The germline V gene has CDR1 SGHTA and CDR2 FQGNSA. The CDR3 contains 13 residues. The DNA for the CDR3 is TGTGCCAGCAGCTTTCGCACCAACAATGAGCAGTTCTTC. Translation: CASSFRTNNEQFF.